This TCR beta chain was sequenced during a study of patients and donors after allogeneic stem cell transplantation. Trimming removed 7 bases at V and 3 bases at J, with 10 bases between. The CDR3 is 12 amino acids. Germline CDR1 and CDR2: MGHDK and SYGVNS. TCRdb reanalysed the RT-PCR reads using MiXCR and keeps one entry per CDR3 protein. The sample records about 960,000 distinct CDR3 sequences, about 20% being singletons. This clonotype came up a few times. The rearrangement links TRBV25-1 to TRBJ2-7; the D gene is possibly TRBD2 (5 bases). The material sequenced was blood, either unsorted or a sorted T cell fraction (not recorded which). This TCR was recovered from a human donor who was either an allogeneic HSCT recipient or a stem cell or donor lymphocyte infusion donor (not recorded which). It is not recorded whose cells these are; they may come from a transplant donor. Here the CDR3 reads CASKGRLYEQYF. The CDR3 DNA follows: TGTGCCAGCAAAGGGAGACTCTACGAGCAGTACTTC.